What follows describes a single T cell receptor (beta chain). The record originates from a study of OX40 agonist ivuxolimab in advanced cancers. Assay: immunoSEQ multiplex PCR; the TCRdb copy retains only in-frame clones and omits some. The data show 25,000 to 35,000 clones, approximately 88% seen once. The CDR3 is 15 residues long. V was cut by 0 bases and J by 0 bases, with 9 bases left in between. CDR1 is SGHRS and CDR2 is YFSETQ in the germline V gene. The chain carries TRBV5-1 and TRBJ1-1; D perhaps matches TRBD1 (5 bases). The sequences come from CD4+ or CD8+ T cells sorted from blood, collected in a trial of the OX40 agonist ivuxolimab. This receptor was identified in an adult with an advanced solid tumor such as melanoma, head and neck, liver or kidney cancer. The CDR3 region has the DNA TGCGCCAGCAGCTTGGCGGGGGGGATGAACACTGAAGCTTTCTTT. This codes for CASSLAGGMNTEAFF.